The sequence of this TCR beta chain was determined in a study of blood T cell repertoires in COVID-19. The overall study: The United States, Italy and Spain were the sources of the acute and convalescent COVID-19 samples. Nucleic acid was either cDNA or gDNA, and it came from T cells, B-cell-depleted T cells, or PBMCs.

Per the study methods: For nucleated cells, counts were estimated from reference gene primer amplification. Profiling relied on immunoSEQ multiplex PCR, and the TCRdb table lists in-frame clones only, not all of them. V, J and clone size are those of that table, while D and trimming were read from the DNA. The sample carries over 250,000 clones, about 83% recorded once. V was clipped by 3 bases and J by 3 bases, with 8 bases between them. This CDR3 comprises 13 residues. CDR1 is KGHSH, CDR2 LQKENI, per germline. The genes are TRBV18 and TRBJ2-5; D might be TRBD1 (5 bases). What was sequenced was peripheral blood. The sequence was collected from a woman between 50 and 59 years old who had recovered from COVID-19. CDR3: CASSPTQEETQYF. CDR3 nucleotide sequence: TGTGCCAGCTCACCGACACAGGAAGAGACCCAGTACTTC.